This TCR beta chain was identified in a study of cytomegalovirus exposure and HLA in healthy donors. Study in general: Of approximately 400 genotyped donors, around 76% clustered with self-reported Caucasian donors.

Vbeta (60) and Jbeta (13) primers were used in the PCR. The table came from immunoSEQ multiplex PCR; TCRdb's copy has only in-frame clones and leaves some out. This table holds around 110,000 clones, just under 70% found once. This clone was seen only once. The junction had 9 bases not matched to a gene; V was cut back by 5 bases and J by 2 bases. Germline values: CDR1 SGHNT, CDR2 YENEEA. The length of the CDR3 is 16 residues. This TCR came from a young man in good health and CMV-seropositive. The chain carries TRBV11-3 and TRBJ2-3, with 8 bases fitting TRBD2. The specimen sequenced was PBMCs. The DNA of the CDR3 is TGTGCCAGCAGCCCCCGCCGGGAGGGGCCCACAGATACGCAGTATTTT. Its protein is CASSPRREGPTDTQYF.